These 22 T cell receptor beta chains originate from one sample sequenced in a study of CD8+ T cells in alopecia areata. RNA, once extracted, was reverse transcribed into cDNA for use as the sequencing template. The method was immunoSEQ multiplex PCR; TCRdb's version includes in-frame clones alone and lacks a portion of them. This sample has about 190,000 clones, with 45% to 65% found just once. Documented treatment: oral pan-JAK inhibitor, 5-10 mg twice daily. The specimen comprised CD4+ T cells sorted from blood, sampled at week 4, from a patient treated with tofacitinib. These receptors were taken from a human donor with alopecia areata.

CDR3: CASSPGDGEETQYF. CDR3 nucleotide sequence: TGTGCCAGCTCACCAGGGGATGGTGAAGAGACCCAGTACTTC. The chain couples TRBV18 to TRBJ2-5, with D hard to call. Germline CDR1 KGHSH, CDR2 LQKENI. This CDR3 spans 14 amino acids. Deletions cut 2 bases from V and 3 bases from J, with 10 bases between.

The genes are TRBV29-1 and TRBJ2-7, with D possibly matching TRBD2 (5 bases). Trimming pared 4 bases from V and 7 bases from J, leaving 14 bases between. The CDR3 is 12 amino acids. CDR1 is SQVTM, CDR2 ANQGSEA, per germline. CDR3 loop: CSVGEAPGEQYF. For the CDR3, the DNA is TGCAGCGTTGGTGAAGCCCCGGGGGAGCAGTACTTC.

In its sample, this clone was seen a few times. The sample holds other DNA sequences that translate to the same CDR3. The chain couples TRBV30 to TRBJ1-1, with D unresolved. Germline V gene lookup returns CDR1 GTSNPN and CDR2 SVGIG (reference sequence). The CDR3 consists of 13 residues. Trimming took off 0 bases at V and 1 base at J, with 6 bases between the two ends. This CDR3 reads CAWSVQGNTEAFF. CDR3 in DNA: TGTGCCTGGAGTGTACAAGGGAACACTGAAGCTTTCTTT.

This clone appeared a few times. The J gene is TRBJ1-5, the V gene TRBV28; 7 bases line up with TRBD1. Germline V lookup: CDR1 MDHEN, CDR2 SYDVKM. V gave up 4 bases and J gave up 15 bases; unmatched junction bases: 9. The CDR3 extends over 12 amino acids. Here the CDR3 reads CASSSRQGLRHF. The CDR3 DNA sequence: TGTGCCAGCAGTTCTCGACAGGGATTGCGGCATTTT.

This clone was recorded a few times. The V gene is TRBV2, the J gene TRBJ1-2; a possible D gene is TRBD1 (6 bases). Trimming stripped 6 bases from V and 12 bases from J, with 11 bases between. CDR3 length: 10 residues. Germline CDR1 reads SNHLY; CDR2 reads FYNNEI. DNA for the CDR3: TGTGCCAGCAGCGGGACACACAACACCTTC. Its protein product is CASSGTHNTF.

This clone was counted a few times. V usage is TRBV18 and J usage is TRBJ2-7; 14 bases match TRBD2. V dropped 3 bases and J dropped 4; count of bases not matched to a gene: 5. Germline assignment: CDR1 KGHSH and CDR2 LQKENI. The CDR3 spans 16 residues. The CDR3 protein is CASSPGTSGSSYEQYF. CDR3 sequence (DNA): TGTGCCAGCTCACCCGGGACTAGCGGGAGTAGTTACGAGCAGTACTTC.

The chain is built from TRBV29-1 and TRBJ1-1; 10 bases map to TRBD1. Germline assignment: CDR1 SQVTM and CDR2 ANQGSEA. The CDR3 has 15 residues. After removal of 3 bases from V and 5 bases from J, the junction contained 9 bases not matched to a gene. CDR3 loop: CSVDIGTGVSTEAFF. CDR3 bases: TGCAGCGTTGACATCGGGACAGGGGTCTCGACTGAAGCTTTCTTT.

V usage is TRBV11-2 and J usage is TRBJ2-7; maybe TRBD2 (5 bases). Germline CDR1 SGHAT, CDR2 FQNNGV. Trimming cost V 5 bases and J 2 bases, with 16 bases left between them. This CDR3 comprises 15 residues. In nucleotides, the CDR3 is TGTGCCAGCAGCAACATCCGTGGGAGCCCCTACGAGCAGTACTTC. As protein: CASSNIRGSPYEQYF. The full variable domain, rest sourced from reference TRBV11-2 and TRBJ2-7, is EAGVAQSPRYKIIEKRQSVAFWCNPISGHATLYWYQQILGQGPKLLIQFQNNGVVDDSQLPKDRFSAERLKGVDSTLKIQPAKLEDSAVYLCASSNIRGSPYEQYFGPGTRLTVT.

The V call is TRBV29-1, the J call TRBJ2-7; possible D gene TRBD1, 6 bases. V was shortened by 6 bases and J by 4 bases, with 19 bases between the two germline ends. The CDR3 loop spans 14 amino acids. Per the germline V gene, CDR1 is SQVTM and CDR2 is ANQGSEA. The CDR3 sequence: CSVMAGTNLYEQYF. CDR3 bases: TGCAGCGTAATGGCCGGGACAAACCTTTACGAGCAGTACTTC.

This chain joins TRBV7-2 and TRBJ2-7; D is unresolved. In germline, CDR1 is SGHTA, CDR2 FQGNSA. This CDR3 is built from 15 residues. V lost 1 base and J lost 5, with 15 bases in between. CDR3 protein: CASSLGWFRVDEQYF. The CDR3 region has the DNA TGTGCCAGCAGCTTAGGTTGGTTTAGGGTCGACGAGCAGTACTTC.

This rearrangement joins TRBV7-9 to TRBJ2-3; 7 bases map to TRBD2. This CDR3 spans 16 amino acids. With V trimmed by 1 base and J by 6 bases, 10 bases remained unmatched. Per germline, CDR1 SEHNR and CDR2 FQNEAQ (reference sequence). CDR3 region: CASSLGAAGAFDTQYF. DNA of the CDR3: TGTGCCAGCAGCTTAGGTGCGGCGGGAGCGTTCGATACGCAGTATTTT.

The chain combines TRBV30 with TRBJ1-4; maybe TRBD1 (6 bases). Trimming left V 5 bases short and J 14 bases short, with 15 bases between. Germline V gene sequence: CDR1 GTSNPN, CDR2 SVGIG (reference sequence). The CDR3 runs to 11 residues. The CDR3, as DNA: TGTGCCTGGCGGGGGGCCAGTCGGCTGTTTTTT. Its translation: CAWRGASRLFF.

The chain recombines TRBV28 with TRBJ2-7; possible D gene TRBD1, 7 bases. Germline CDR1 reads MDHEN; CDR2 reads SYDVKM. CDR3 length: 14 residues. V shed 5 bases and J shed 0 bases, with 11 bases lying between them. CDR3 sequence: CASSPQGGSYEQYF. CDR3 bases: TGTGCCAGCAGTCCTCAGGGGGGCTCCTACGAGCAGTACTTC.

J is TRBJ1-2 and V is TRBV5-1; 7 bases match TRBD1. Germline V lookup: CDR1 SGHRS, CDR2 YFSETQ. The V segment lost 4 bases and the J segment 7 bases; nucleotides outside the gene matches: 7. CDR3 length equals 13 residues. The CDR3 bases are TGCGCCAGCAGCCTGCTACAGGGGATTGGCTACACCTTC. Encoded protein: CASSLLQGIGYTF.

CDR3 in DNA: TGTGCCAGCAGCTTGACCTCTTCCAGAGAGACCCAGTACTTC. Translated, it gives CASSLTSSRETQYF. The chain joins TRBV7-2 to TRBJ2-5; D is undetermined. Looked up from germline, CDR1 is SGHTA and CDR2 is FQGNSA. Trimming stripped 3 bases from V and 4 bases from J, with 12 bases between. This CDR3 region has 14 residues. The full variable domain, its missing parts supplied by reference TRBV7-2 and TRBJ2-5, is GAGVSQSPSNKVTEKGKDVELRCDPISGHTALYWYRQSLGQGLEFLIYFQGNSAPDKSGLPSDRFSAERTGGSVSTLTIQRTQQEDSAVYLCASSLTSSRETQYFGPGTRLLVL.

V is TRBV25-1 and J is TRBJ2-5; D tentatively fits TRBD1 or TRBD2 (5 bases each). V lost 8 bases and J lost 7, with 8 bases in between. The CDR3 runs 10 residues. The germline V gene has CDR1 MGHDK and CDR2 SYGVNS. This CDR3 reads CASGTLTQYF. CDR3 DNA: TGTGCCAGCGGGACCTTGACCCAGTACTTC.

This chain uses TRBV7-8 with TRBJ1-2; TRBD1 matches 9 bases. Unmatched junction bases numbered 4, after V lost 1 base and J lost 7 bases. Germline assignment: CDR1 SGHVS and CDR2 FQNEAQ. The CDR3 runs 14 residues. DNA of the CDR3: TGTGCCAGCAGCTTAGAGGGGACAGGGACTGGCTACACCTTC. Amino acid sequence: CASSLEGTGTGYTF.

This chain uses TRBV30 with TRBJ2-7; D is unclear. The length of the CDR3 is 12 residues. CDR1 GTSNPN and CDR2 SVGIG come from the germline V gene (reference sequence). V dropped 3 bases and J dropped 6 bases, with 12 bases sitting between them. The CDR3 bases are TGTGCCTGGAGGGGGATCGGCGGCGAGCAGTACTTC. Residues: CAWRGIGGEQYF.

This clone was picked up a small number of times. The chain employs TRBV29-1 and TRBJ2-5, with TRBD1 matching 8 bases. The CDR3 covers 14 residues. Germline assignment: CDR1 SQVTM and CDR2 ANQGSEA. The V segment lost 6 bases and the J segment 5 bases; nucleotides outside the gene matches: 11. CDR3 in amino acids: CSVAGTGGWETQYF. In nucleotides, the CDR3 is TGCAGCGTCGCGGGGACAGGAGGTTGGGAGACCCAGTACTTC. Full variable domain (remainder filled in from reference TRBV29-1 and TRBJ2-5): SAVISQKPSRDICQRGTSLTIQCQVDSQVTMMFWYRQQPGQSLTLIATANQGSEATYESGFVIDKFPISRPNLTFSTLTVSNMSPEDSSIYLCSVAGTGGWETQYFGPGTRLLVL.

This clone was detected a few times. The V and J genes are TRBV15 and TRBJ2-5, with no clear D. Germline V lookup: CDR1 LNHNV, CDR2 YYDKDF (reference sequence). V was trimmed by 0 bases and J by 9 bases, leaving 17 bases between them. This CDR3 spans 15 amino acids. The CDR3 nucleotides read TGTGCCACCAGCAGAGATCGCAACTTAGGTGTTTCCCAGTACTTC. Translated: CATSRDRNLGVSQYF.

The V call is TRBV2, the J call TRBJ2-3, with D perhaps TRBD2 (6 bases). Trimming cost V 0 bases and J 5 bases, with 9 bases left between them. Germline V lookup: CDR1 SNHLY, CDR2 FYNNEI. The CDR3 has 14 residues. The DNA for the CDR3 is TGTGCCAGCAGTGAAGCGGTCGGGGGAGATACGCAGTATTTT. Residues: CASSEAVGGDTQYF.

CDR3 region: CSVVTGAQETQYF. CDR3 in DNA: TGCAGCGTTGTCACAGGGGCCCAAGAGACCCAGTACTTC. J is TRBJ2-5 and V is TRBV29-1; 7 bases match TRBD1. Trimming removed 4 bases from V and 1 base from J; junction bases left unmatched: 3. This CDR3 is built from 13 residues. Germline V CDR1 and CDR2: SQVTM, ANQGSEA.